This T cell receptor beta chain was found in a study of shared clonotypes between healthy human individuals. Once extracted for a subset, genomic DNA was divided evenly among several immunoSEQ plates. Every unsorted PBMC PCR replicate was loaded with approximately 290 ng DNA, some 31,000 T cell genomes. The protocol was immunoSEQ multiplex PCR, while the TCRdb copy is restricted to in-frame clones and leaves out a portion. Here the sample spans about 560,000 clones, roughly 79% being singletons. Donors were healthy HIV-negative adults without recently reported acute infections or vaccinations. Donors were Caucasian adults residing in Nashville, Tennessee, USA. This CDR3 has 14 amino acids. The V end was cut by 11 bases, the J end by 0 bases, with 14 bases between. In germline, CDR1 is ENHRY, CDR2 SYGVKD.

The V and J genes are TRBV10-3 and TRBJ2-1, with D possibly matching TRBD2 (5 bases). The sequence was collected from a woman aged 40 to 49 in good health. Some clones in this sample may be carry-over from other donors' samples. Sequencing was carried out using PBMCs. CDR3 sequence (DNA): TGTGCCTCTTGGACTCCAAGCTCCTACAATGAGCAGTTCTTC. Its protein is CASWTPSSYNEQFF.